What follows are 17 T cell receptor beta chains derived from one specimen sequenced in a study of regulatory T cells in long-lasting Graves disease. Library construction for TCR beta used iRepertoire HTBI primers and Arm-PCR of CDR3 regions. TCRdb re-called the multiplex PCR reads through MiXCR, storing one row per CDR3 protein. Counted here are roughly 610,000 distinct CDR3 sequences, around 15% occurring once; the ten biggest clones make up around 13%. Time point indicated: newly diagnosed GD, antithyroid drugs for less than 3 months. Construction of the TCR library relied on RNA isolated from PBMCs. The data also belong to a second study, concerning T cells in Graves' hyperthyroidism and ophthalmopathy.

The sample in question was peripheral blood mononuclear cells (PBMCs), obtained at new diagnosis, from a patient treated with antithyroid drugs. These receptors were collected from a man younger than 35 with Graves disease.

As to this clonotype: A read error may be the cause here, since a much bigger clone is one base away. The V and J genes are TRBV2 and TRBJ2-1, with TRBD2 matching 12 bases. Germline V gives CDR1 SNHLY, CDR2 FYNNEI. The CDR3 length is 15 residues. V shed 2 bases and J 5 bases; nucleotides not matched to a gene: 1. CDR3 protein: CASSELAGGNNEQFF. In DNA, the CDR3 is TGTGCCAGCAGTGAACTAGCGGGAGGGAACAATGAGCAGTTCTTC.

Points on this clonotype: This may be a read error, as it is one base from a much larger clone. The chain is built from TRBV4-1 and TRBJ2-7, with 12 bases lining up with TRBD2. V gave up 5 bases and J gave up 7 bases; unmatched junction bases: 15. The germline V gene encodes CDR1 MGHRA and CDR2 YSYEKL. The CDR3 runs to 17 residues. CDR3 sequence: CASSENPTSGRYNEQYF. The CDR3 DNA is TGCGCCAGCAGCGAGAACCCGACTAGCGGGAGATACAATGAGCAGTACTTC.

In the case of this clonotype: An end of the junction does not agree with germline; a read error may underlie this. The chain carries TRBV6-5 and TRBJ2-2; D perhaps matches TRBD1 (5 bases). CDR1 and CDR2 from the germline V gene are MNHEY and SVGAGI. The CDR3 totals 15 residues. The CDR3 DNA sequence: TGTGCCAGCAGTTACTCAGGGGTTGACACCAGGGAGCTGTTTTTT. This codes for CASSYSGVDTRELFF.

This clonotype showed up many times. The chain is built from TRBV28 and TRBJ2-1; 10 nucleotides match TRBD1. CDR3 length equals 15 residues. Trimming removed 5 bases from V and 7 bases from J; junction bases left unmatched: 8. Per the germline V gene, CDR1 is MDHEN and CDR2 is SYDVKM. CDR3 in DNA: TGTGCCAGCAGTCCCACGGGACAGGGGATAAATGAGCAGTTCTTC. Protein: CASSPTGQGINEQFF.

The rearrangement uses TRBV20-1 and TRBJ2-1; TRBD2 aligns across 11 bases. This CDR3 has 16 amino acids. With V trimmed by 0 bases and J by 7 bases, 8 bases remained unmatched. Germline CDR1 is DFQATT and CDR2 is SNEGSKA (reference sequence). The CDR3 DNA sequence: TGCAGTGCTAGAGATCGTCGGCTAGCGGGGGGTAATGAGCAGTTCTTC. Amino acid sequence: CSARDRRLAGGNEQFF.

The rearrangement links TRBV24-1 to TRBJ2-2; D is perhaps TRBD2 (6 bases). V was cut by 0 bases and J by 2 bases, with 18 bases left in between. This CDR3 has 19 amino acids. Germline V gives CDR1 KGHDR, CDR2 SFDVKD. This chain's CDR3 is CATSDLQIAEGGNTGELFF. CDR3 DNA sequence: TGTGCCACCAGTGATTTGCAAATCGCGGAGGGTGGAAACACCGGGGAGCTGTTTTTT.

V usage is TRBV29-1 and J usage is TRBJ1-4; D may be TRBD1 (5 bases). Trimming removed 4 bases at V and 8 bases at J, with 20 bases between. The CDR3 is 15 residues long. CDR1 and CDR2 from the germline V gene are SQVTM and ANQGSEA. The CDR3 region is CSVVGSRAVGEKLFF. CDR3 in DNA: TGCAGCGTTGTGGGTTCCAGGGCGGTAGGGGAAAAACTGTTTTTT.

This clonotype has a count of ten or more. V is TRBV20-1 and J is TRBJ2-5; the match to TRBD2 covers 10 bases. The J segment lost 5 bases and the V segment lost 0 bases, leaving 6 bases of the junction unmatched. The CDR3 length is 15 residues. CDR1 and CDR2 from the germline V gene are DFQATT and SNEGSKA (reference sequence). The CDR3 region has the DNA TGCAGTGCTAGAGAAATAGCGGGAGGTGGGGAGACCCAGTACTTC. Translated: CSAREIAGGGETQYF.

The chain recombines TRBV2 with TRBJ2-2; 10 positions match TRBD1. This CDR3 comprises 14 residues. Per germline, CDR1 SNHLY and CDR2 FYNNEI. The V gene end was trimmed by 9 bases and the J gene end by 2 bases; junction bases not matched to a gene: 3. The CDR3 protein is CARRTGGNTGELFF. The CDR3 bases are TGTGCCAGACGGACAGGGGGAAACACCGGGGAGCTGTTTTTT.

The V gene is TRBV28, the J gene TRBJ2-7; D call uncertain. Trimming left V 5 bases short and J 2 bases short, with 19 bases between. CDR1 and CDR2 from the germline V gene are MDHEN and SYDVKM. The CDR3 has 16 residues. The CDR3 sequence is CASSPAQSGPPYEQYF. Here the CDR3 DNA reads TGTGCCAGCAGTCCCGCCCAATCCGGGCCCCCCTACGAGCAGTACTTC.

This chain links TRBV5-1 with TRBJ2-7; 10 bases agree with TRBD1. CDR3 length equals 16 residues. Trimming at V came to 4 bases and at J to 9 bases, leaving 16 bases not matched to a gene. From germline, CDR1 is SGHRS and CDR2 YFSETQ. CDR3 coding DNA: TGCGCCAGCAGCACGAGACAGGGGGCGACACCCCTCCCGCAGTACTTC. It is translated as CASSTRQGATPLPQYF.

This clonotype came up many times. The chain combines TRBV30 with TRBJ1-3; unclear D gene. Trimming stripped 0 bases from V and 3 bases from J, with 12 bases between. This CDR3 spans 15 amino acids. Germline V gene lookup returns CDR1 GTSNPN and CDR2 SVGIG (reference sequence). As DNA, the CDR3 is TGTGCCTGGAGTGTTCCGCTCGGGCGTGGAAACACCATATATTTT. Amino acid sequence: CAWSVPLGRGNTIYF.

This clonotype was picked up many times. The rearrangement uses TRBV27 and TRBJ2-7, with 7 bases fitting TRBD2. Germline V gene sequence: CDR1 MNHEY, CDR2 SMNVEV (reference sequence). J lost 9 bases, V lost 2 bases, and 7 bases had no gene match. This CDR3 has 13 amino acids. The CDR3 region has the DNA TGTGCCAGCAGTTTAGCGGGAGCCCGAATGCAGTACTTC. Amino acids: CASSLAGARMQYF.

This clonotype was observed a few times. The chain carries TRBV19 and TRBJ1-5; D perhaps matches TRBD1 (6 bases). The length of the CDR3 is 17 residues. Germline CDR1 and CDR2: LNHDA and SQIVND (reference sequence). V shed 2 bases and J shed 2 bases, with 16 bases lying between them. CDR3 protein: CASSINGGAQGNQPQHF. In DNA, the CDR3 is TGTGCCAGTAGTATAAACGGGGGCGCGCAGGGCAATCAGCCCCAGCATTTT.

In its sample, this clonotype was seen a few times. This chain joins TRBV5-1 and TRBJ2-7, with a possible D match to TRBD2 (6 bases). Germline V gene lookup returns CDR1 SGHRS and CDR2 YFSETQ. The CDR3 is 13 residues long. Trimming left V 6 bases short and J 0 bases short, with 10 bases between. DNA for the CDR3: TGCGCCAGCACAGCGGGCTCCTCCTACGAGCAGTACTTC. This gives the protein CASTAGSSYEQYF.

This clonotype appeared once. The chain combines TRBV5-1 with TRBJ2-7; perhaps TRBD1 as D (5 bases). Germline CDR1 reads SGHRS; CDR2 reads YFSETQ. V dropped 2 bases and J dropped 7 bases, with 10 bases sitting between them. The CDR3 runs 12 residues. The CDR3 DNA reads as TGCGCCAGCAGCTTAAGGGGCGTGGAGCAGTACTTC. Its translation: CASSLRGVEQYF.

This clonotype was recorded a few times. The rearrangement uses TRBV4-2 and TRBJ1-2; the D is unclear. Between the trimmed V and J ends, which lost 1 base and 4 bases, there was a span of 10 bases. Germline CDR1 is LGHNA and CDR2 is YNFKEQ. The CDR3 has 14 amino acids. The CDR3 loop reads CASSQAGSPYGYTF. CDR3 sequence (DNA): TGTGCCAGCAGCCAAGCGGGCTCCCCCTATGGCTACACCTTC.